The text below deals with one T cell receptor beta chain. Its antigen has not been determined. No qualities accompany the bases; no much larger clone lies one base away. Tumor-specific TCR clonotypes were identified by sequencing baseline tumor tissue collected before treatment. In a trial, the study monitored patients with peripheral T-cell lymphoma who were getting frontline treatment by applying next-generation sequencing to their T-cell receptor sequences. The data stem from a study of circulating tumor DNA in untreated peripheral T-cell lymphoma (dated by TCRdb to the early 2020s). CDR1 and CDR2, per the germline V gene (reference sequence), are LNHDA and SQIVND. Here V drops 6 bases and J drops 6 bases, and the junction holds 6 bases not matched to any gene. Its CDR3 holds 14 amino acids, cysteine through phenylalanine. The kept DNA is CDR3 alone, 42 bases in frame from the first base. The paper's findings and limits, for the study overall: Tumor-specific clonotypes were identified in about 81% of patients, with identification achieved from 86% of baseline tissues and roughly 70% of baseline serum samples.

Receptors were amplified or captured by the immunoSEQ multiplex PCR assay. The table comes from immuneACCESS by way of TCRdb, which keeps in-frame sequences with V and J called. Part of the clones is missing from these tables; in studies checked, under half for an unresolved V gene and the rest for unknown reasons. The table for this sample lists about 1,800 clones; approximately 89% of them were counted only once. The ten largest clones take up roughly 67% of the sample. This receptor was identified in a human donor with peripheral T-cell lymphoma. The specimen was tumor tissue. The chain joins TRBV19 to TRBJ2-1; a stretch of 9 junction bases matches TRBD1. Here is the DNA: TGTGCCAGTAGCCCAGGACAGGGGACCAATGAGCAGTTCTTC. Protein translation: CASSPGQGTNEQFF.